The following is a T cell receptor (beta chain) sequence with its context. The data originate from a study of blood T cell repertoires in COVID-19. At the level of the study: The origin of the acute and convalescent COVID-19 samples was the United States, Italy and Spain. PBMCs, B-cell-depleted T cells, or T cells were the source of the cDNA or gDNA that made up the material.

Original data processing: Quantification of nucleated cells was approximated via reference gene primer amplification. Profiling relied on immunoSEQ multiplex PCR, and the TCRdb table lists in-frame clones only, not all of them. V and J calls plus clone size are reproduced from that table; the DNA served to infer D and trimming. This table has tens of thousands of clones, roughly 84% appearing once. The CDR3 contains 15 residues. V shed 2 bases and J 6 bases; nucleotides not matched to a gene: 8. Germline CDR1 is LGHDT and CDR2 is YNNKEL (reference sequence). Sequenced material: peripheral blood. The chain has TRBV3-1 (or the pseudogene TRBV3-2) and TRBJ2-7; TRBD2 matches at 9 bases. This clonotype was sampled from a man older than 75 with active COVID-19. The CDR3 sequence is CASSQLPSGTGEQYF. For the CDR3, the DNA is TGTGCCAGCAGCCAACTCCCTAGCGGGACGGGCGAGCAGTACTTC.